The 31 T cell receptor beta chains below were found in one sample sequenced in a study of blood T cell repertoires in COVID-19. The table came from immunoSEQ multiplex PCR; TCRdb's copy has only in-frame clones and leaves some out. The sample lists some 300,000 clones, 90% occurring once. The sample consisted of peripheral blood. These TCRs come from a woman aged 45 to 65 with COVID-19, enrolled during active disease.

This chain joins TRBV7-6 and TRBJ2-7, with TRBD2 matching over 7 bases. The CDR3 totals 15 residues. CDR1 is SGHVS, CDR2 FNYEAQ, per germline. The V segment lost 0 bases and the J segment 5 bases; nucleotides outside the gene matches: 7. This CDR3 reads CASSLARGSFHEQYF. The CDR3 DNA reads as TGTGCCAGCAGCTTAGCGCGCGGGAGTTTCCACGAGCAGTACTTC.

This sequence joins TRBV9 and TRBJ2-1; TRBD2 matches at 8 bases. The length of the CDR3 is 18 residues. Per germline, CDR1 SGDLS and CDR2 YYNGEE. Trimming cost V 3 bases and J 4 bases; bases outside gene matches: 15. CDR3 sequence reads: CASSGEGRGGRNYNEQFF. Here the CDR3 DNA reads TGTGCCAGCAGCGGTGAGGGGAGGGGCGGGAGGAATTACAATGAGCAGTTCTTC.

Worth noting for this clone: The same CDR3 also results from other DNA sequences found in this sample. The V call is TRBV2, the J call TRBJ1-1, with unresolved D. From germline, CDR1 is SNHLY and CDR2 FYNNEI. Trimming stripped 4 bases from V and 1 base from J, with 7 bases between. This CDR3 spans 13 amino acids. DNA of the CDR3: TGTGCCAGCAGTGTTGCAGGGAACACTGAAGCTTTCTTT. This translates into CASSVAGNTEAFF. The full variable domain, completed using reference TRBV2 and TRBJ1-1, is EPEVTQTPSHQVTQMGQEVILRCVPISNHLYFYWYRQILGQKVEFLVSFYNNEISEKSEIFDDQFSVERPDGSNFTLKIRSTKLEDSAMYFCASSVAGNTEAFFGQGTRLTVV.

This chain links TRBV18 with TRBJ1-2; D gene uncertain. The CDR3 is made up of 13 amino acids. V lost 0 bases and J lost 6, with 8 bases in between. Germline assignment: CDR1 KGHSH and CDR2 LQKENI. The CDR3 nucleotides are TGTGCCAGCTCACCACCGATCAGGCATGGCTACACCTTC. Protein: CASSPPIRHGYTF.

This chain links TRBV6-6 with TRBJ1-1; 8 nucleotides match TRBD1. Germline loops: CDR1 MNHNY, CDR2 SVGAGI (reference sequence). Trimming removed 5 bases from V and 5 bases from J; junction bases left unmatched: 28. The CDR3 extends over 21 amino acids. CDR3 DNA sequence: TGTGCCAGCAGTCCAAAGGACAGGGTTACGATACGGGCTCAGGTACGGACTGAAGCTTTCTTT. Translation gives CASSPKDRVTIRAQVRTEAFF.

In this sample, this clone turned up a few times. The J gene is TRBJ2-1, the V gene TRBV6-4; 8 bases are shared with TRBD2. V was pared by 2 bases and J by 7 bases, with 7 bases of the junction left unmatched. The CDR3 covers 15 residues. The germline CDR1 and CDR2 sequences are MRHNA and SNTAGT. The CDR3 region has the DNA TGTGCCAGCAGTGACAGAGCGGGAGATCGGAATGAGCAGTTCTTC. Translation: CASSDRAGDRNEQFF.

The rearrangement joins TRBV2 to TRBJ2-7, with D maybe TRBD1 (6 bases). The CDR3 length is 15 residues. The V end lost 4 bases, the J end lost 0 bases, and 13 bases lay between the germline ends. From germline, CDR1 is SNHLY and CDR2 FYNNEI. The chain's CDR3 is CASSGRDTVSYEQYF. The CDR3 nucleotides are TGTGCCAGCAGTGGCCGGGACACAGTCTCCTACGAGCAGTACTTC.

This clone has a handful of counts. This chain uses TRBV7-2 with TRBJ2-2, with TRBD2 identical over 7 bases. The CDR3 covers 14 residues. Germline CDR1 reads SGHTA; CDR2 reads FQGNSA. V lost 5 bases to trimming and J lost 1 base; unmatched junction nucleotides: 1. The CDR3 is CASSRTRNTGELFF. The CDR3, as DNA: TGTGCCAGCAGCAGGACTAGGAACACCGGGGAGCTGTTTTTT.

This clone was counted only a few times. The chain couples TRBV28 to TRBJ1-1; D remains ambiguous. Between the trimmed V and J ends, which lost 5 bases and 4 bases, there was a span of 8 bases. Germline CDR1 and CDR2: MDHEN and SYDVKM. CDR3 length equals 12 residues. The CDR3 DNA reads TGTGCCAGCAGTCCCCCGGTCACTGAAGCTTTCTTT. Residues: CASSPPVTEAFF.

The V call is TRBV11-2, the J call TRBJ1-1, with D unresolved. Per the germline V gene, CDR1 is SGHAT and CDR2 is FQNNGV. V was shortened by 1 base and J by 0 bases, with 9 bases between the two germline ends. The CDR3 extends over 15 amino acids. The CDR3 protein is CASSLVRTLNTEAFF. The CDR3, as DNA: TGTGCCAGCAGCTTAGTCAGGACTTTGAACACTGAAGCTTTCTTT.

The chain couples TRBV2 to TRBJ2-5; 8 bases align to TRBD1. This CDR3 has 14 residues. Germline V lookup: CDR1 SNHLY, CDR2 FYNNEI. With V trimmed by 4 bases and J by 2 bases, 3 bases remained unmatched. The CDR3 DNA follows: TGTGCCAGCAGTGGGGGACAGGCGCAAGAGACCCAGTACTTC. Its translation is CASSGGQAQETQYF.

The chain uses TRBV7-8 and TRBJ2-1; 13 positions agree with TRBD2. The germline V gene encodes CDR1 SGHVS and CDR2 FQNEAQ. This CDR3 is 18 amino acids long. V lost 3 bases to trimming and J lost 10 bases; unmatched junction nucleotides: 15. CDR3 nucleotides: TGTGCCAGCAGCTTTAGAGCCCTTCCGGGACTAGCGGGAAACGAGCAGTTCTTC. Translating gives CASSFRALPGLAGNEQFF.

This clone was recorded a few times. J is TRBJ1-2 and V is TRBV7-2; D unresolved. The CDR3 has 13 residues. Germline CDR1 reads SGHTA; CDR2 reads FQGNSA. V was cut by 5 bases and J by 8 bases, with 15 bases left in between. The CDR3 sequence is CASSKTTGGGYTF. In DNA, the CDR3 is TGTGCCAGCAGCAAAACCACGGGAGGGGGCTACACCTTC. Full variable domain (rest looked up from reference TRBV7-2 and TRBJ1-2): GAGVSQSPSNKVTEKGKDVELRCDPISGHTALYWYRQSLGQGLEFLIYFQGNSAPDKSGLPSDRFSAERTGGSVSTLTIQRTQQEDSAVYLCASSKTTGGGYTFGSGTRLTVV.

V is TRBV7-3 and J is TRBJ2-7, with 7 bases fitting TRBD2. CDR1 is SGHTA, CDR2 FQGTGA, per germline. Trimming removed 1 base from V and 3 bases from J; junction bases left unmatched: 3. This CDR3 spans 14 amino acids. This chain's CDR3 is CASSLSPSGYEQYF. The CDR3 DNA reads as TGTGCCAGCAGCTTAAGTCCTAGCGGCTACGAGCAGTACTTC.

The J gene is TRBJ1-1, the V gene TRBV5-1; 8 bases align to TRBD1. The V segment lost 0 bases and the J segment 5 bases; nucleotides outside the gene matches: 3. Germline V lookup: CDR1 SGHRS, CDR2 YFSETQ. There are 14 residues in the CDR3. This chain's CDR3 is CASSLAGGKTEAFF. CDR3 nucleotide sequence: TGCGCCAGCAGCTTGGCAGGGGGCAAAACTGAAGCTTTCTTT.

This chain links TRBV7-9 with TRBJ1-1; 7 bases line up with TRBD1. V shed 1 base and J 7 bases; nucleotides not matched to a gene: 9. There are 15 residues in the CDR3. Germline V lookup: CDR1 SEHNR, CDR2 FQNEAQ (reference sequence). CDR3 DNA sequence: TGTGCCAGCAGCTTAGTAGTTGGGACAGAGAGTGAAGCTTTCTTT. It codes for CASSLVVGTESEAFF.

V gene TRBV10-3 combines with J gene TRBJ2-1; TRBD2 agrees at 14 bases. The CDR3 runs to 13 residues. The J segment lost 10 bases and the V segment lost 6 bases, leaving 2 bases of the junction unmatched. Per the germline V gene, CDR1 is ENHRY and CDR2 is SYGVKD. The CDR3 nucleotides are TGTGCCATCAGGGGACTAGCGGGAGTCGAGCAGTTCTTC. This encodes CAIRGLAGVEQFF.

This chain joins TRBV5-1 and TRBJ1-1; 7 positions match TRBD1. Germline CDR1 SGHRS, CDR2 YFSETQ. The CDR3 runs to 14 residues. V shed 3 bases, J shed 6 bases, and the junction held 8 bases outside the gene matches. CDR3 sequence (DNA): TGCGCCAGCAGCTCCACAGGGGACTTGGCTGAAGCTTTCTTT. Its translation is CASSSTGDLAEAFF. The full variable domain, its missing parts supplied by reference TRBV5-1 and TRBJ1-1, is KAGVTQTPRYLIKTRGQQVTLSCSPISGHRSVSWYQQTPGQGLQFLFEYFSETQRNKGNFPGRFSGRQFSNSRSEMNVSTLELGDSALYLCASSSTGDLAEAFFGQGTRLTVV.

The chain links TRBV11-2 to TRBJ1-4; 8 bases are shared with TRBD1. The CDR3 consists of 17 residues. Germline assignment: CDR1 SGHAT and CDR2 FQNNGV. Trimming at V came to 0 bases and at J to 1 base, leaving 4 bases not matched to a gene. DNA of the CDR3: TGTGCCAGCAGCTTAGAAGGAACAGGGGGAACTAATGAAAAACTGTTTTTT. Its protein product is CASSLEGTGGTNEKLFF.

The chain joins TRBV30 to TRBJ2-1; 7 nucleotides line up with TRBD1. Germline V gives CDR1 GTSNPN, CDR2 SVGIG (reference sequence). The ends lost 4 bases at V and 9 bases at J; junction bases unmatched: 6. The CDR3 runs to 12 residues. The CDR3 sequence: CAWTRQGSEQFF. The CDR3, as DNA: TGTGCCTGGACCAGACAGGGTTCTGAGCAGTTCTTC.

The rearrangement uses TRBV10-2 and TRBJ1-5; 9 bases line up with TRBD1. The CDR3 is 15 amino acids. After removal of 6 bases from V and 5 bases from J, the junction contained 8 bases not matched to a gene. Germline loops: CDR1 WSHSY, CDR2 SAAADI. CDR3 nucleotide sequence: TGCGCCAGCAGGGTAGGGACAGGGAGACATCAGCCCCAGCATTTT. This translates into CASRVGTGRHQPQHF.

In its sample, this clone was seen a few times. The genes are TRBV27 and TRBJ2-7, with a tentative D call TRBD2 (6 bases). The germline CDR1 and CDR2 sequences are MNHEY and SMNVEV (reference sequence). CDR3 length: 17 amino acids. Trimming took off 4 bases at V and 1 base at J, with 20 bases between the two ends. CDR3 sequence reads: CASSSGGSPKKSYEQYF. The CDR3 nucleotides are TGTGCCAGCAGTTCTGGGGGGAGTCCTAAAAAATCCTACGAGCAGTACTTC.

The table lists this clone with a count of one. This chain uses TRBV6-1 with TRBJ1-5; maybe TRBD1 (5 bases). Trimming took off 1 base at V and 6 bases at J, with 13 bases between the two ends. The germline V gene has CDR1 MNHNS and CDR2 SASEGT. The CDR3 contains 15 residues. In DNA, the CDR3 is TGTGCCAGCAGTGAAGTTCAGGGTCGGGCTCAGCCCCAGCATTTT. It specifies CASSEVQGRAQPQHF.

V is TRBV18 and J is TRBJ1-1; TRBD1 matches at 12 bases. CDR1 KGHSH and CDR2 LQKENI come from the germline V gene. This CDR3 has 16 amino acids. After removal of 6 bases from V and 0 bases from J, the junction contained 5 bases not matched to a gene. The CDR3 reads CASSPGQGALNTEAFF. DNA for the CDR3: TGTGCCAGCTCCCCGGGACAGGGGGCCTTGAACACTGAAGCTTTCTTT.

This clone has just one count. The rearrangement links TRBV2 to TRBJ2-3; 12 nucleotides match TRBD2. The CDR3 runs to 15 residues. The V segment lost 5 bases and the J segment 3 bases; nucleotides outside the gene matches: 3. Germline values: CDR1 SNHLY, CDR2 FYNNEI. The CDR3 DNA reads TGTGCCAGCAGTTATACTAGCGGGAGGACAGATACGCAGTATTTT. Translated: CASSYTSGRTDTQYF.

CDR3 DNA: TGTGCCAGCAGCCTCCGAGGGCAATACAATGAGCAGTTCTTC. This sequence encodes CASSLRGQYNEQFF. The rearrangement links TRBV3-1 (or the pseudogene TRBV3-2) to TRBJ2-1, with D tentatively TRBD2 (5 bases). From germline, CDR1 is LGHDT and CDR2 YNNKEL (reference sequence). CDR3 size: 14 residues. V lost 4 bases and J 4 bases, leaving 11 bases between the germline ends.

The chain employs TRBV6-5 and TRBJ2-1; tentative D call: TRBD2 (6 bases). Germline CDR1 MNHEY, CDR2 SVGAGI. The ends were cut back, 0 bases at V and 8 bases at J, with 14 bases in the middle. This CDR3 has 15 amino acids. CDR3 bases: TGTGCCAGCAGTTACTCGCTCGGGAGTCGGTATGAGCAGTTCTTC. Its translation is CASSYSLGSRYEQFF.

This clone was found once. The rearrangement links TRBV18 to TRBJ2-1, with 11 bases lining up with TRBD2. V lost 3 bases and J lost 4; bases outside the gene matches: 5. The CDR3 length is 16 residues. The V gene's germline CDR1 is KGHSH and CDR2 LQKENI. The CDR3 DNA reads as TGTGCCAGCTCACCTGGACTAGCGGGTTCTTACAATGAGCAGTTCTTC. Amino acids: CASSPGLAGSYNEQFF.

V and J are TRBV2 and TRBJ2-6; no clear D. Trimming shortened V by 11 bases and J by 0 bases, and 11 bases separated the two germline ends. The CDR3 is 14 residues long. CDR1 and CDR2 from the germline V gene are SNHLY and FYNNEI. This CDR3 reads CASFVGSGANVLTF. Written as DNA, the CDR3 is TGTGCCTCCTTCGTCGGCTCTGGGGCCAACGTCCTGACTTTC.

This clone was counted once. V and J are TRBV5-5 and TRBJ2-6, with unresolved D. The CDR3 loop spans 13 amino acids. V was pared by 9 bases and J by 2 bases, with 9 bases between. The germline CDR1 and CDR2 sequences are SGHKS and YYEKEE (reference sequence). CDR3: CATTAAGANVLTF. Here the CDR3 DNA reads TGTGCCACCACCGCGGCTGGGGCCAACGTCCTGACTTTC.

The chain joins TRBV4-1 to TRBJ2-7, with 10 bases matching TRBD2. V was pared by 3 bases and J by 6 bases, with 17 bases of the junction left unmatched. CDR3 length: 18 amino acids. Per the germline V gene, CDR1 is MGHRA and CDR2 is YSYEKL. This CDR3 reads CASSQQTTSGTSYGEQYF. The CDR3 DNA sequence: TGCGCCAGCAGCCAGCAAACCACTAGCGGGACCTCCTACGGCGAGCAGTACTTC.